Each of the 32 T cell receptor beta chains below was sequenced from the same sample in a study of blood T cells in healthy people across ages. The second PCR ran roughly 7 to 12 cycles with a sample-barcoded 5' primer and J-beta primers. TCRdb ran MiXCR on the 5' RACE reads and lists one entry per CDR3 protein. Of about 760,000 distinct CDR3 sequences in the sample, 25% are singletons; the top ten hold roughly a tenth. This same sample was also taken into another study, of T cells of mothers and their children.

The material sequenced was blood. These receptors were obtained from a boy younger than 18 in good health.

In its sample, this clonotype was seen a few times. The gene calls are TRBV4-1 and TRBJ2-2, with TRBD2 matching 11 bases. The CDR3 is 18 amino acids. Unmatched junction bases numbered 10, after V lost 4 bases and J lost 3 bases. Germline CDR1 and CDR2: MGHRA and YSYEKL. CDR3 residues: CASSPALGTSGYTGELFF. In DNA, the CDR3 is TGCGCCAGCAGCCCTGCCCTGGGGACTAGCGGATACACCGGGGAGCTGTTTTTT.

Only a few counts were recorded for this clonotype. As the CDR3 is not closed by the conserved phenylalanine or tryptophan, this likely results from a read error. The chain couples TRBV7-9 to TRBJ1-4; the D is unclear. The CDR3 totals 13 residues. In germline, CDR1 is SEHNR, CDR2 FQNEAQ (reference sequence). V was trimmed by 3 bases and J by 8 bases, leaving 10 bases between them. CDR3 protein: CASSFRVEEKLFL. The CDR3 nucleotides are TGTGCCAGCAGCTTCCGGGTTGAAGAAAAACTGTTTCTT.

The gene calls are TRBV20-1 and TRBJ2-2, with D maybe TRBD2 (5 bases). Trimming shortened V by 0 bases and J by 1 base, and 9 bases separated the two germline ends. The germline CDR1 and CDR2 sequences are DFQATT and SNEGSKA (reference sequence). The CDR3 has 15 residues. The DNA of the CDR3 is TGCAGTGCTAGAGATTGGCGGGTGAACACCGGGGAGCTGTTTTTT. Its translation: CSARDWRVNTGELFF.

CDR3 sequence (DNA): TGTGCCAGCAGTTCGGGGGACAGTTTCTACGAGCAGTACTTC. It specifies CASSSGDSFYEQYF. This chain uses TRBV12-3 or TRBV12-4 with TRBJ2-7, with D maybe TRBD1 (7 bases). V shed 4 bases and J shed 3 bases, with 13 bases lying between them. The CDR3 has 14 residues.

J is TRBJ2-2 and V is TRBV25-1, with D possibly matching TRBD1 (6 bases). The CDR3 is 14 amino acids. Germline assignment: CDR1 MGHDK and CDR2 SYGVNS. Trimming left V 4 bases short and J 4 bases short, with 10 bases between. The CDR3 nucleotides are TGTGCCAGCAGTGCCGGGACACTCACCGGGGAGCTGTTTTTT. Translating gives CASSAGTLTGELFF. The variable domain in full, completed from reference TRBV25-1 and TRBJ2-2, reads EADIYQTPRYLVIGTGKKITLECSQTMGHDKMYWYQQDPGMELHLIHYSYGVNSTEKGDLSSESTVSRIRTEHFPLTLESARPSHTSQYLCASSAGTLTGELFFGEGSRLTVL.

This chain links TRBV6-2 or TRBV6-3 with TRBJ1-2, with 8 bases identical to TRBD1. Germline CDR1 is MNHEY and CDR2 is SVGEGT. This CDR3 contains 18 residues. Trimming removed 5 bases from V and 5 bases from J; junction bases left unmatched: 19. The CDR3 reads CASSAPDRGLSRGYGYTF. CDR3 sequence (DNA): TGTGCCAGCAGTGCCCCTGACAGGGGACTCTCCAGGGGATATGGCTACACCTTC.

In its sample, this clonotype was seen a few times. CDR3 coding DNA: TGCAGTGCCGGGACGGGCGGGTCTTATGGCTACACCTTC. It encodes CSAGTGGSYGYTF. The chain joins TRBV20-1 to TRBJ1-2, with D possibly being TRBD1 (5 bases). V lost 6 bases to trimming and J lost 5 bases, with 16 bases between them. There are 13 residues in the CDR3. Looked up from germline, CDR1 is DFQATT and CDR2 is SNEGSKA (reference sequence).

CDR3 DNA: TGTGCCAGCAGCTTAGGCCTGTTACAGGCAGCCTATGGCTACACCTTC. Its protein is CASSLGLLQAAYGYTF. V is TRBV13 and J is TRBJ1-2; possible D gene TRBD1, 5 bases. The CDR3 extends over 16 amino acids. V was clipped by 0 bases and J by 4 bases, with 15 bases between them. From germline, CDR1 is PRHDT and CDR2 FYEKMQ (reference sequence).

The sample holds a few counts of this clonotype. The chain combines TRBV28 with TRBJ1-2; no definite D call. Trimming removed 5 bases at V and 6 bases at J, with 13 bases between. The CDR3 extends over 13 amino acids. CDR1 MDHEN and CDR2 SYDVKM come from the germline V gene. The CDR3 coding sequence is TGTGCCAGCAGTCTTCCCCGACAAAATGGCTACACCTTC. This sequence encodes CASSLPRQNGYTF.

This chain joins TRBV7-9 and TRBJ2-6; 10 bases are shared with TRBD1. Looked up from germline, CDR1 is SEHNR and CDR2 is FQNEAQ (reference sequence). V was clipped by 3 bases and J by 6 bases; unmatched bases: 11. The CDR3 extends over 18 amino acids. The CDR3 sequence is CASSLGQGTRLAANVLTF. CDR3 DNA sequence: TGTGCCAGCAGCTTGGGACAGGGGACCCGTCTTGCGGCCAACGTCCTGACTTTC.

This rearrangement joins TRBV5-1 to TRBJ1-2; 8 bases match TRBD1. The CDR3 consists of 15 residues. J lost 4 bases, V lost 4 bases, and 9 bases had no gene match. The germline V gene has CDR1 SGHRS and CDR2 YFSETQ. The DNA for the CDR3 is TGCGCCAGCAGCCCCACCGGGACAGGCTTCTATGGCTACACCTTC. Translated, it gives CASSPTGTGFYGYTF.

Points on this clonotype: This likely comes from a read error, as the CDR3 has no conserved phenylalanine or tryptophan at its end. The V gene is TRBV7-2, the J gene TRBJ1-2; D gene uncertain. V was shortened by 6 bases and J by 4 bases, with 12 bases between the two germline ends. In germline, CDR1 is SGHTA, CDR2 FQGNSA. This CDR3 spans 13 amino acids. CDR3 bases: TGTGCCAGCAGTTCCAGTCGGGCCTATGGCTACACCTCC. Translating it yields CASSSSRAYGYTS.

The chain employs TRBV6-5 and TRBJ2-3; D might be TRBD1 (5 bases). There are 12 residues in the CDR3. The V end lost 10 bases, the J end lost 6 bases, and 14 bases lay between the germline ends. The germline V gene has CDR1 MNHEY and CDR2 SVGAGI. For the CDR3, the DNA is TGTGCCAACAGGCCACCAGGGGATACGCAGTATTTT. It encodes CANRPPGDTQYF.

This clonotype was seen a handful of times. The chain couples TRBV12-3 or TRBV12-4 to TRBJ1-6, with D possibly matching TRBD1 (5 bases). The CDR3 extends over 14 amino acids. The V end was cut by 3 bases, the J end by 7 bases, with 10 bases between. The DNA for the CDR3 is TGTGCCAGCAGTTTCACAGGACGAAATTCACCCCTCCACTTT. It codes for CASSFTGRNSPLHF.

This clonotype showed up just a few times. The CDR3 loop is CASSLPQTSGRSSSYEQYF. CDR3 nucleotides: TGTGCCAGCAGCTTACCCCAGACTAGCGGGAGGTCAAGCTCCTACGAGCAGTACTTC. V and J are TRBV7-8 and TRBJ2-7, with 13 positions matching TRBD2. V lost 2 bases and J lost 0; bases outside the gene matches: 10. Germline V CDR1 and CDR2: SGHVS, FQNEAQ. This CDR3 is 19 amino acids long.

V usage is TRBV7-2 and J usage is TRBJ2-7, with D perhaps matching TRBD2 (6 bases). CDR3 size: 15 residues. Trimming pared 3 bases from V and 0 bases from J, leaving 12 bases between. Germline CDR1 and CDR2: SGHTA and FQGNSA. The CDR3 loop reads CASSLLGGLSYEQYF. The CDR3 DNA sequence: TGTGCCAGCAGCTTGTTGGGAGGCCTCTCCTACGAGCAGTACTTC.

This sequence joins TRBV7-2 and TRBJ2-7; a possible D gene is TRBD1 (5 bases). Germline V lookup: CDR1 SGHTA, CDR2 FQGNSA. Trimming removed 2 bases from V and 2 bases from J, with 22 bases in between. This CDR3 is 18 amino acids long. The CDR3 region is CASSLRQGANLYPYEQYF. The CDR3 DNA is TGTGCCAGCAGCTTAAGGCAGGGCGCTAATTTATACCCCTACGAGCAGTACTTC.

The chain recombines TRBV4-3 with TRBJ1-1; a weak D match, TRBD1 (6 bases). CDR1 and CDR2 from the germline V gene are LGHNA and YSLEER. CDR3 length equals 13 residues. V gave up 4 bases and J gave up 10 bases, with 16 bases separating them. In nucleotides, the CDR3 is TGCGCCAGCAGCCCGGGGACAATGACCATAGCTTTCTTT. It encodes CASSPGTMTIAFF.

V and J are TRBV20-1 and TRBJ2-1, with 8 bases lining up with TRBD2. V lost 5 bases, J lost 2 bases, and 20 bases stayed unmatched. CDR3 length: 19 residues. Germline V gene sequence: CDR1 DFQATT, CDR2 SNEGSKA (reference sequence). The CDR3 sequence is CSAPVGPSGPYNPYNEQFF. DNA of the CDR3: TGCAGTGCTCCGGTCGGGCCTAGCGGGCCTTACAATCCCTACAATGAGCAGTTCTTC.

The chain couples TRBV29-1 to TRBJ2-1; 9 bases map to TRBD1. The CDR3 contains 13 residues. Losses at the gene ends were 8 bases for V and 2 bases for J; bases not matched to a gene: 4. Germline V gives CDR1 SQVTM, CDR2 ANQGSEA. The CDR3 DNA reads as TGCAGCCTTAGACAGGGGGCCTACAATGAGCAGTTCTTC. This encodes CSLRQGAYNEQFF.

A few counts support this clonotype. This chain uses TRBV20-1 with TRBJ2-7, with 9 nucleotides matching TRBD1. The CDR3 is 14 residues long. The germline V gene encodes CDR1 DFQATT and CDR2 SNEGSKA (reference sequence). Losses at the gene ends were 5 bases for V and 0 bases for J; bases not matched to a gene: 5. In DNA form, the CDR3 reads TGCAGTGCTTCCGAGACAGGGGGCTCCTACGAGCAGTACTTC. Protein: CSASETGGSYEQYF.

J is TRBJ2-3 and V is TRBV12-3 or TRBV12-4; D might be TRBD1 (6 bases). The V gene lost 7 bases and the J gene lost 4 bases, with 12 bases spanning the gap. The CDR3 sequence is 13 residues long. CDR3 sequence (DNA): TGTGCCAGCACCCGGACAGCAGCAGATACGCAGTATTTT. Translation gives CASTRTAADTQYF.

The V call is TRBV20-1, the J call TRBJ1-3, with a tentative D call TRBD1 (5 bases). Germline lookup yields CDR1 DFQATT and CDR2 SNEGSKA (reference sequence). Trimming cost V 0 bases and J 3 bases, with 15 bases left between them. The CDR3 covers 16 residues. CDR3 in DNA: TGCAGTGCTAGAGATCTGGTCCGGACATTTGGAAACACCATATATTTT. Its protein is CSARDLVRTFGNTIYF.

V gene TRBV7-2 combines with J gene TRBJ2-1; 7 bases are a match to TRBD1. J gave up 8 bases and V 4 bases, and 17 bases lay outside the gene matches. The V gene's germline CDR1 is SGHTA and CDR2 FQGNSA. There are 17 residues in the CDR3. The CDR3 region is CASSSRIRGNGGDEQFF. The DNA of the CDR3 is TGTGCCAGCAGCTCCCGGATCAGGGGGAATGGGGGAGATGAGCAGTTCTTC.

This clonotype was observed a few times. The chain employs TRBV7-2 and TRBJ2-5; D call uncertain. Near its end, the DNA agrees better with TRBJ2-1, so the J call may be wrong. CDR1 and CDR2 (germline): SGHTA, FQGNSA. The CDR3 has 13 amino acids. The CDR3 here is CASSLVVTNEQFF. The CDR3 nucleotides are TGTGCCAGCAGCTTAGTTGTGACTAATGAGCAGTTCTTC.

This sequence joins TRBV6-5 and TRBJ2-3, with TRBD2 matching over 8 bases. J gave up 6 bases and V 6 bases, and 11 bases lay outside the gene matches. This CDR3 has 15 residues. Germline lookup yields CDR1 MNHEY and CDR2 SVGAGI. This CDR3 reads CASSPFGTSVDTQYF. In DNA form, the CDR3 reads TGTGCCAGCAGCCCCTTCGGGACTAGTGTGGATACGCAGTATTTT.

V gene TRBV20-1 combines with J gene TRBJ2-7; 7 bases align to TRBD1. CDR3 size: 13 residues. The J segment lost 2 bases and the V segment lost 7 bases, leaving 8 bases of the junction unmatched. Looked up from germline, CDR1 is DFQATT and CDR2 is SNEGSKA (reference sequence). CDR3 nucleotide sequence: TGCAGTGTAAGCCGGGACAGCCCCTACGAGCAGTACTTC. Amino acid sequence: CSVSRDSPYEQYF.

The chain carries TRBV28 and TRBJ1-2; TRBD1 might be the D (6 bases). Per the germline V gene, CDR1 is MDHEN and CDR2 is SYDVKM. V lost 5 bases, J lost 5 bases, and 18 bases lay in between. The CDR3 runs to 15 residues. CDR3 sequence reads: CASSLASTGPYGYTF. The CDR3 bases are TGTGCCAGCAGTCTAGCGTCAACAGGGCCGTATGGCTACACCTTC.

J is TRBJ2-1 and V is TRBV20-1; 10 nucleotides match TRBD2. The CDR3 has 16 amino acids. The ends lost 2 bases at V and 8 bases at J; junction bases unmatched: 12. In germline, CDR1 is DFQATT, CDR2 SNEGSKA (reference sequence). The CDR3 bases are TGCAGTGCTAGATCCCCACCTAGCGGGAGTAGGGATGAGCAGTTCTTC. Protein: CSARSPPSGSRDEQFF.

This clonotype was seen a handful of times. The chain employs TRBV15 and TRBJ2-1, with D unresolved. The ends were cut back, 0 bases at V and 5 bases at J, with 8 bases in the middle. The CDR3 totals 14 residues. Per germline, CDR1 LNHNV and CDR2 YYDKDF (reference sequence). For the CDR3, the DNA is TGTGCCACCAGCAGAGATATGACGCACAATGAGCAGTTCTTC. It specifies CATSRDMTHNEQFF. Based on the CDR3 plus reference TRBV15 and TRBJ2-1, the full variable domain is DAMVIQNPRYQVTQFGKPVTLSCSQTLNHNVMYWYQQKSSQAPKLLFHYYDKDFNNEADTPDNFQSRRPNTSFCFLDIRSPGLGDTAMYLCATSRDMTHNEQFFGPGTRLTVL.

A single count supports this clonotype. The chain joins TRBV29-1 to TRBJ1-3; no definite D call. Trimming removed 3 bases at V and 0 bases at J, with 9 bases between. This CDR3 spans 14 amino acids. Germline V lookup: CDR1 SQVTM, CDR2 ANQGSEA. The CDR3 coding sequence is TGCAGCGTTGACGAGGATAACTCTGGAAACACCATATATTTT. Translated: CSVDEDNSGNTIYF.

The rearrangement uses TRBV28 and TRBJ2-3; 11 bases fit TRBD2. V was pared by 7 bases and J by 6 bases, with 6 bases of the junction left unmatched. The CDR3 loop spans 14 amino acids. The V gene's germline CDR1 is MDHEN and CDR2 SYDVKM. CDR3 residues: CASILAGGFDTQYF. The DNA for the CDR3 is TGTGCCAGCATCCTAGCGGGGGGATTCGATACGCAGTATTTT. The full variable domain, its missing parts supplied by reference TRBV28 and TRBJ2-3, is DVKVTQSSRYLVKRTGEKVFLECVQDMDHENMFWYRQDPGLGLRLIYFSYDVKMKEKGDIPEGYSVSREKKERFSLILESASTNQTSMYLCASILAGGFDTQYFGPGTRLTVL.